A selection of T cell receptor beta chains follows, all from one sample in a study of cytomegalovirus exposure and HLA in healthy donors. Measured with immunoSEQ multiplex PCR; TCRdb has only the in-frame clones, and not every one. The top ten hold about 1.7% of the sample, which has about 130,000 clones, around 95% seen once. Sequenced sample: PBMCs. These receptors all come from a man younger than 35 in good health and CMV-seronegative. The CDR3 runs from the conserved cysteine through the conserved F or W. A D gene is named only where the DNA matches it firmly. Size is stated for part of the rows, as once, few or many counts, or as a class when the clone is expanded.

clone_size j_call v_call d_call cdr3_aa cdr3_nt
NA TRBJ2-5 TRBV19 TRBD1 CASSSRAGGEGQGTQYF TGTGCCAGTAGTAGCCGCGCTGGGGGAGAGGGACAGGGGACCCAGTACTTC
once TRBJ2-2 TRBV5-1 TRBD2 CASSYGTSGTGELFF TGCGCCAGCAGCTACGGGACTAGTGGCACCGGGGAGCTGTTTTTT
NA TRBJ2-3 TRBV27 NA CASSLATSTDTQYF TGTGCCAGCAGTTTAGCGACTAGCACAGATACGCAGTATTTT
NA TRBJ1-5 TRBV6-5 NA CASRADNRGQPQHF TGTGCCAGCAGGGCGGATAATAGGGGTCAGCCCCAGCATTTT
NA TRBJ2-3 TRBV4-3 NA CASSQDPDGLLDYTDTQYF TGCGCCAGCAGCCAAGACCCAGACGGACTGCTCGATTACACAGATACGCAGTATTTT
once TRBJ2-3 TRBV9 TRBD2 CASSAQLAGEGRTQYF TGTGCCAGCAGCGCCCAATTAGCGGGAGAGGGACGTACGCAGTATTTT
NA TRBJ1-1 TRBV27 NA CASSLGTGRGTEAFF TGTGCCAGCAGTTTGGGGACCGGGCGGGGGACTGAAGCTTTCTTT
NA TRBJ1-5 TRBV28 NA CASSLLGGTQPQHF TGTGCCAGCAGTTTACTGGGAGGAACGCAGCCCCAGCATTTT
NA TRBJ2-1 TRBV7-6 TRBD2 CASSLAPLLAGGSYNEQFF TGTGCCAGCAGCTTAGCCCCCCTCCTAGCGGGAGGTTCCTACAATGAGCAGTTCTTC
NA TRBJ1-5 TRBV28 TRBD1 CASSFRGLMGQPQHF TGTGCCAGCAGTTTTAGGGGGCTGATGGGTCAGCCCCAGCATTTT
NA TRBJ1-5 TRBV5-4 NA CASSLAGGQPQHF TGTGCCAGCAGCTTGGCCGGGGGGCAGCCCCAGCATTTT
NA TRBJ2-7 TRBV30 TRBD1 CAWTPGQGSYEQYF TGTGCCTGGACCCCGGGACAGGGCTCCTACGAGCAGTACTTC
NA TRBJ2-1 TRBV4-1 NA CASSPNLASRNEQFF TGCGCCAGCAGCCCCAACCTAGCCTCGAGGAATGAGCAGTTCTTC
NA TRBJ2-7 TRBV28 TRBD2 CASSVEGGRVEQYF TGTGCCAGCAGTGTCGAGGGAGGGAGGGTCGAGCAGTACTTC
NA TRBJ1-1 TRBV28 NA CASSLVAGVGNTEAFF TGTGCCAGCAGTTTAGTGGCAGGGGTGGGGAACACTGAAGCTTTCTTT
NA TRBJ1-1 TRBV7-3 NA CASSLTAGNTEAFF TGTGCCAGCAGCTTAACGGCGGGGAACACTGAAGCTTTCTTT
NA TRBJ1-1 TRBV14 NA CASSPQGYPEAFF TGTGCCAGCAGCCCCCAGGGGTATCCTGAAGCTTTCTTT
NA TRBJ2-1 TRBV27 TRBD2 CASSFISGRRNEQFF TGTGCCAGCAGTTTCATTAGCGGGAGAAGGAATGAGCAGTTCTTC
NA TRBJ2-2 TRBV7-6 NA CASSLGASGGELFF TGTGCCAGCAGCTTAGGCGCTAGTGGCGGGGAGCTGTTTTTT
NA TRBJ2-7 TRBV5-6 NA CASSFGGAYEQYF TGTGCCAGCAGCTTCGGAGGGGCCTACGAGCAGTACTTC
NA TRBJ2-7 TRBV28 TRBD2 CASRLADVFSEQYF TGTGCCAGCAGACTAGCGGACGTTTTTTCCGAGCAGTACTTC
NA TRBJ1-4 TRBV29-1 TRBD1 CSVSRGLTNEKLFF TGCAGCGTTTCCAGGGGGCTGACTAATGAAAAACTGTTTTTT
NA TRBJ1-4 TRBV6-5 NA CASSSDRPATNEKLFF TGTGCCAGCAGTTCGGACAGACCAGCAACTAATGAAAAACTGTTTTTT
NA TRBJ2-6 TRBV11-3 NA CASSPSPWAGLNSGANVLTF TGTGCCAGCAGCCCTAGCCCTTGGGCGGGACTGAACTCTGGGGCCAACGTCCTGACTTTC
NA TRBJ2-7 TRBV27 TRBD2 CASSSGLAGDYEQYF TGTGCCAGCAGTTCAGGACTAGCGGGAGACTACGAGCAGTACTTC
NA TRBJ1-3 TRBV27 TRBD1 CASSTTGGADTIYF TGTGCCAGCAGTACTACAGGGGGCGCGGACACCATATATTTT
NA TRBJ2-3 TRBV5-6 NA CASSLDYRRTDTQYF TGTGCCAGCAGCTTGGACTACCGTCGCACAGATACGCAGTATTTT
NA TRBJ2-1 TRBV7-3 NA CASSLSGGIYNEQFF TGTGCCAGCAGCTTATCTGGCGGGATCTACAATGAGCAGTTCTTC
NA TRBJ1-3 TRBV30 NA CAWSERGSGNTIYF TGTGCCTGGAGTGAACGGGGCTCTGGAAACACCATATATTTT
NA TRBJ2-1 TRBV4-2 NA CASSQGANEQFF TGTGCCAGCAGCCAAGGCGCGAATGAGCAGTTCTTC
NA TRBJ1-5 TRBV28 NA CASSSQPQHF TGTGCCAGCAGTTCACAGCCCCAGCATTTT
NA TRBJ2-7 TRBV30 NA CAWSVLRGDEQYF TGTGCCTGGAGTGTACTCAGGGGTGACGAGCAGTACTTC
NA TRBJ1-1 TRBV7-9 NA CASSAQTEAEAFF TGTGCCAGCAGCGCCCAGACAGAGGCTGAAGCTTTCTTT
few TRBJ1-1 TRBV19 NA CASSKGLYTEAFF TGTGCCAGTAGTAAGGGACTGTACACTGAAGCTTTCTTT
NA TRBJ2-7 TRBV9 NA CASSVAGESVFGSYEQYF TGTGCCAGCAGCGTAGCCGGGGAGTCGGTGTTCGGGTCCTACGAGCAGTACTTC
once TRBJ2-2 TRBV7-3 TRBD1 CASSFLGQGEGNTGELFF TGTGCCAGCAGCTTCCTTGGACAGGGTGAGGGAAACACCGGGGAGCTGTTTTTT
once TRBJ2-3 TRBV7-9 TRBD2 CASSLDAGASTDTQYF TGTGCCAGCAGCTTAGATGCGGGAGCGAGCACAGATACGCAGTATTTT
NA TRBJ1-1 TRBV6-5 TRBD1 CASSLSGTGITEAFF TGTGCCAGCAGCCTCTCCGGGACAGGGATTACTGAAGCTTTCTTT
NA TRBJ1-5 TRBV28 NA CASTLGLNQPQHF TGTGCCAGCACCCTGGGACTCAATCAGCCCCAGCATTTT
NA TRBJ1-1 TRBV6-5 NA CASSPVGGGNTEAFF TGTGCCAGCAGCCCCGTTGGGGGCGGGAACACTGAAGCTTTCTTT
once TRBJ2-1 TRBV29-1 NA CSVEDAMTRRYNEQFF TGCAGCGTTGAAGATGCAATGACCCGGAGGTACAATGAGCAGTTCTTC
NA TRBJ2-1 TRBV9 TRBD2 CASSVGTSGSGEQFF TGTGCCAGCAGCGTCGGGACTAGCGGGAGCGGTGAGCAGTTCTTC